This T cell receptor (beta chain) was identified during a study of T cells in narcolepsy. This clone has more than one count but fewer than ten. Some clones are missing from TCRdb's copy, which holds only in-frame ones; the method was immunoSEQ multiplex PCR. This table has about 30,000 clones, 82% appearing once. The CDR3 totals 13 residues. The ends lost 3 bases at V and 6 bases at J; junction bases unmatched: 5. Per the germline V gene, CDR1 is SGHRS and CDR2 is YFSETQ. This sequence originates from a human donor with narcolepsy. The chain carries TRBV5-1 and TRBJ2-5; TRBD1 agrees at 7 bases. Sequencing input: CD45RA- memory CD4+ T cells from PBMCs. The CDR3 bases are TGCGCCAGCAGCTCGAGACAGGGCCAGACCCAGTACTTC. Translated: CASSSRQGQTQYF.